One and the same sample provided the 17 T cell receptor beta chains below, sequenced in a study of cytomegalovirus exposure and HLA in healthy donors. The PCR ran on 60 Vbeta and 13 Jbeta primers. Sequenced by immunoSEQ multiplex PCR; TCRdb stores in-frame clones only, minus some. Found here are around 230,000 clones, 80% to 90% of them singletons; the top ten hold about 0.25%. The sequencing input was PBMCs. These receptors were obtained from a girl between 2 and 10 years old in good health and CMV-seronegative.

The chain is built from TRBV28 and TRBJ1-2; D remains ambiguous. CDR3 size: 11 residues. In germline, CDR1 is MDHEN, CDR2 SYDVKM. V lost 3 bases, J lost 6 bases, and 5 bases lay in between. CDR3 nucleotides: TGTGCCAGCAGTTTGGGCGATGGCTACACCTTC. Its translation: CASSLGDGYTF.

This rearrangement joins TRBV30 to TRBJ2-1, with a possible D match to TRBD2 (5 bases). The CDR3 spans 13 residues. In germline, CDR1 is GTSNPN, CDR2 SVGIG (reference sequence). Trimming stripped 0 bases from V and 7 bases from J, with 10 bases between. The CDR3 DNA is TGTGCCTGGAGTGTAAATAGCGTGAATGAGCAGTTCTTC. It specifies CAWSVNSVNEQFF. Complete variable domain (other parts from reference TRBV30 and TRBJ2-1): SQTIHQWPATLVQPVGSPLSLECTVEGTSNPNLYWYRQAAGRGLQLLFYSVGIGQISSEVPQNLSASRPQDRQFILSSKKLLLSDSGFYLCAWSVNSVNEQFFGPGTRLTVL.

The chain couples TRBV28 to TRBJ1-5; 9 bases align to TRBD1. CDR3 length equals 15 residues. Trimming removed 5 bases from V and 6 bases from J; junction bases left unmatched: 8. Germline V gene lookup returns CDR1 MDHEN and CDR2 SYDVKM. For the CDR3, the DNA is TGTGCCAGCAGTATTCGACAGGGGGTAAGTCAGCCCCAGCATTTT. Encoded protein: CASSIRQGVSQPQHF.

The chain is built from TRBV15 and TRBJ1-1; 8 bases match TRBD1. The CDR3 totals 16 residues. The trim removed 5 bases at V and 2 bases at J, leaving 10 bases unmatched. Germline V gene lookup returns CDR1 LNHNV and CDR2 YYDKDF (reference sequence). The CDR3 coding sequence is TGTGCCACCAGCGCCAAACTGGACAGGGTTAACACTGAAGCTTTCTTT. This sequence encodes CATSAKLDRVNTEAFF.

V usage is TRBV30 and J usage is TRBJ1-2, with D possibly being TRBD1 (5 bases). V was pared by 2 bases and J by 0 bases, with 10 bases between. This CDR3 is built from 14 residues. CDR1 and CDR2 (germline): GTSNPN, SVGIG (reference sequence). The CDR3 DNA sequence: TGTGCCTGGAGTCTGGGGGGAGCTAACTATGGCTACACCTTC. This translates into CAWSLGGANYGYTF.

The V call is TRBV4-1, the J call TRBJ1-4; D gene unclear. Trimming cost V 8 bases and J 4 bases, with 17 bases left between them. Germline CDR1 is MGHRA and CDR2 is YSYEKL. There are 15 residues in the CDR3. The chain's CDR3 is CASGEPRPYNEKLFF. CDR3 sequence (DNA): TGCGCCAGCGGAGAGCCGAGGCCTTATAATGAAAAACTGTTTTTT.

The V and J genes are TRBV27 and TRBJ2-7; no clear D. Germline CDR1 and CDR2: MNHEY and SMNVEV (reference sequence). The CDR3 is 13 residues long. The ends were cut back, 0 bases at V and 7 bases at J, with 10 bases in the middle. CDR3 nucleotides: TGTGCCAGCAGTTTATCCCAGGTAGGAGAGCAGTACTTC. This encodes CASSLSQVGEQYF.

The gene calls are TRBV2 and TRBJ1-4; 7 bases fit TRBD1. The CDR3 is 17 amino acids. Germline values: CDR1 SNHLY, CDR2 FYNNEI. The J segment lost 0 bases and the V segment lost 8 bases, leaving 12 bases of the junction unmatched. CDR3 nucleotide sequence: TGTGCCAGCGCGGCGGACAGGACACTTACAACTAATGAAAAACTGTTTTTT. This translates into CASAADRTLTTNEKLFF.

This chain joins TRBV4-1 and TRBJ2-7; 7 bases map to TRBD2. Germline V gene sequence: CDR1 MGHRA, CDR2 YSYEKL. This CDR3 is built from 15 residues. J was trimmed by 6 bases and V by 0 bases; bases with no gene match: 8. CDR3 in DNA: TGCGCCAGCAGCCAAGAAAGCTCGGGAGGCGGCGAGCAGTACTTC. Translated: CASSQESSGGGEQYF.

The chain recombines TRBV2 with TRBJ1-1, with TRBD1 matching 8 bases. The V and J ends lost 5 bases and 4 bases, in that order; junction bases with no gene match: 3. Germline CDR1 SNHLY, CDR2 FYNNEI. This CDR3 region has 13 residues. The CDR3 is CASSPDRGTEAFF. The CDR3 bases are TGTGCCAGCAGTCCCGACAGGGGCACTGAAGCTTTCTTT.

Note on this clone: The junction and the germline gene differ at one end; a read error may be behind it. The chain is built from TRBV2 and TRBJ2-2, with a weak D call TRBD1 (6 bases). The germline gives CDR1 SNHLY, CDR2 FYNNEI. CDR3 length: 13 amino acids. This CDR3 reads CAGRGVGTGELFF. The DNA for the CDR3 is TGTGCCGGCAGGGGAGTCGGCACCGGGGAGCTGTTTTTT.

The chain carries TRBV7-9 and TRBJ2-3, with D tentatively TRBD2 (6 bases). Per germline, CDR1 SEHNR and CDR2 FQNEAQ (reference sequence). Trimming removed 5 bases from V and 2 bases from J, with 11 bases in between. This CDR3 is 14 amino acids long. CDR3 sequence reads: CASSRPGVTDTQYF. CDR3 nucleotides: TGTGCCAGCAGCCGCCCGGGGGTCACAGATACGCAGTATTTT.

On this clone: Distinct nucleotide sequences in the sample also encode this CDR3. The chain has TRBV29-1 and TRBJ2-3; 8 bases are a match to TRBD1. The CDR3 loop spans 14 amino acids. Germline assignment: CDR1 SQVTM and CDR2 ANQGSEA. V gave up 3 bases and J gave up 0 bases; unmatched junction bases: 2. The CDR3 nucleotides read TGCAGCGTTGAGGGACAGGCCAGCACAGATACGCAGTATTTT. It is translated as CSVEGQASTDTQYF.

The V gene is TRBV5-1, the J gene TRBJ2-7; 10 nucleotides agree with TRBD1. CDR3 length equals 15 residues. V shed 3 bases and J 5 bases; nucleotides not matched to a gene: 8. In germline, CDR1 is SGHRS, CDR2 YFSETQ. In DNA form, the CDR3 reads TGCGCCAGCAGCTCGACAGGGGGCGGCTACGACGAGCAGTACTTC. Translation: CASSSTGGGYDEQYF.

The rearrangement joins TRBV5-1 to TRBJ2-1; TRBD2 matches at 14 bases. CDR1 and CDR2 from the germline V gene are SGHRS and YFSETQ. The CDR3 runs to 16 residues. V was pared by 4 bases and J by 9 bases, with 9 bases of the junction left unmatched. The CDR3 sequence is CASSQTSGGAPGEQFF. The CDR3 DNA reads as TGCGCCAGCAGCCAGACTAGCGGGGGGGCCCCTGGTGAGCAGTTCTTC.

V usage is TRBV5-1 and J usage is TRBJ1-2; TRBD1 aligns across 9 bases. Per the germline V gene, CDR1 is SGHRS and CDR2 is YFSETQ. The trim removed 4 bases at V and 6 bases at J, leaving 7 bases unmatched. The CDR3 has 14 residues. The DNA of the CDR3 is TGCGCCAGCAGCCATACAGGGGGCCGGGATGGCTACACCTTC. Protein: CASSHTGGRDGYTF. Looking up the rest from reference TRBV5-1 and TRBJ1-2 gives the full variable domain: KAGVTQTPRYLIKTRGQQVTLSCSPISGHRSVSWYQQTPGQGLQFLFEYFSETQRNKGNFPGRFSGRQFSNSRSEMNVSTLELGDSALYLCASSHTGGRDGYTFGSGTRLTVV.

This clone was seen only a few times. The chain is built from TRBV30 and TRBJ2-7; TRBD2 matches at 7 bases. CDR3 length equals 13 residues. Trimming at V came to 2 bases and at J to 5 bases, leaving 6 bases not matched to a gene. The V gene's germline CDR1 is GTSNPN and CDR2 SVGIG (reference sequence). DNA for the CDR3: TGTGCCTGGAGTCGCGGGAGTTCCAACGAGCAGTACTTC. It is translated as CAWSRGSSNEQYF.